This T cell receptor beta chain was found in a study of blood T cell repertoires in COVID-19. The CDR3 covers 16 residues. Germline CDR1 and CDR2: SNHLY and FYNNEI. The V gene end was trimmed by 8 bases and the J gene end by 5 bases; junction bases not matched to a gene: 13. Some clones are missing from TCRdb's copy, which holds only in-frame ones; the method was immunoSEQ multiplex PCR. The table records 62,000 or so clones, about 86% of them present only once. Input material: peripheral blood. The rearrangement joins TRBV2 to TRBJ2-5, with TRBD2 matching over 11 bases. This TCR was recovered from a woman aged 55-69 years with acute or convalescent COVID-19. The CDR3 sequence: CASAMSTSGSAETQYF. The CDR3 nucleotides read TGTGCCAGCGCTATGTCCACTAGCGGGAGCGCCGAGACCCAGTACTTC.